This passage covers 18 T cell receptor beta chains from one sample sequenced in a study of blood T cells in healthy people across ages. A sample-barcoded 5' primer and a J-beta primer mix were used in a second PCR of roughly 6 to 11 cycles. TCRdb re-derived calls from the 5' RACE reads in MiXCR, one entry per CDR3 protein. This sample yields 710,000 or so distinct CDR3 sequences, of which less than 40% are seen a single time; approximately 15% belongs to the top ten. The sample was blood. These TCRs come from a woman of 80 years or more in good health.

This clonotype was seen more than once but under ten times. The rearrangement links TRBV21-1 to TRBJ1-5. TRBV21-1 is a listed pseudogene. The CDR3 runs 17 residues. CDR3 in DNA: TGTGCCAGCAGCCTGATACAGAACCAGGTGGGCAATCAGCCCCAGCATTTT. It is translated as CASSLIQNQVGNQPQHF.

This clonotype was counted a few times. J is TRBJ1-2 and V is TRBV6-2 or TRBV6-3; a weak D match, TRBD1 (5 bases). V lost 10 bases and J lost 7, with 13 bases in between. Germline V gene lookup returns CDR1 MNHEY and CDR2 SVGEGT. The CDR3 runs 11 residues. The CDR3 is CATNRGGGYTF. The DNA of the CDR3 is TGTGCCACCAACCGGGGCGGTGGCTACACCTTC.

This clonotype appeared a few times. The J gene is TRBJ1-4, the V gene TRBV20-1; D is undetermined. CDR1 and CDR2 from the germline V gene are DFQATT and SNEGSKA (reference sequence). This CDR3 has 16 amino acids. V was clipped by 2 bases and J by 4 bases, with 17 bases between them. The CDR3 sequence is CSARTMVGRNNEKLFF. The CDR3 DNA is TGCAGTGCTAGAACCATGGTAGGACGGAATAATGAAAAACTGTTTTTT.

The chain is built from TRBV5-6 and TRBJ1-5; a possible D gene is TRBD1 (5 bases). The ends were cut back, 3 bases at V and 6 bases at J, with 7 bases in the middle. Germline V lookup: CDR1 SGHDT, CDR2 YYEEEE. This CDR3 is 12 amino acids long. The CDR3, as DNA: TGTGCCAGCAGCTGGGGCGGTCAGCCCCAGCATTTT. It yields the protein CASSWGGQPQHF. The variable domain in full, completed from reference TRBV5-6 and TRBJ1-5, reads DAGVTQSPTHLIKTRGQQVTLRCSPKSGHDTVSWYQQALGQGPQFIFQYYEEEERQRGNFPDRFSGHQFPNYSSELNVNALLLGDSALYLCASSWGGQPQHFGDGTRLSIL.

In its sample, this clonotype was seen many times. The chain couples TRBV25-1 to TRBJ2-7; the D gene is possibly TRBD1 (5 bases). Germline loops: CDR1 MGHDK, CDR2 SYGVNS. The germline V and J ends were trimmed by 2 bases and 7 bases, with 15 bases remaining between them. CDR3 size: 14 residues. The CDR3 reads CASSEGAAPGEQYF. In DNA, the CDR3 is TGTGCCAGCAGTGAAGGGGCAGCACCAGGGGAGCAGTACTTC.

This clonotype was observed many times. This chain joins TRBV5-8 and TRBJ1-2, with 8 bases matching TRBD1. The CDR3 has 15 amino acids. CDR1 is SGHTS and CDR2 is YDEGEE in the germline V gene. The junction had 4 bases not matched to a gene; V was cut back by 0 bases and J by 3 bases. The CDR3 here is CASSLDGQGDYGYTF. The CDR3, as DNA: TGTGCCAGCAGCTTGGACGGACAGGGTGACTATGGCTACACCTTC.

This clonotype was found many times. The chain carries TRBV5-1 and TRBJ2-7; 10 bases align to TRBD1. V was clipped by 6 bases and J by 5 bases; unmatched bases: 11. This CDR3 region has 15 residues. Germline lookup yields CDR1 SGHRS and CDR2 YFSETQ. The CDR3 loop is CASTTIGTGADEQYF. For the CDR3, the DNA is TGCGCCAGCACCACGATAGGGACAGGGGCAGACGAGCAGTACTTC. The complete variable domain, with remaining parts taken from reference TRBV5-1 and TRBJ2-7, reads KAGVTQTPRYLIKTRGQQVTLSCSPISGHRSVSWYQQTPGQGLQFLFEYFSETQRNKGNFPGRFSGRQFSNSRSEMNVSTLELGDSALYLCASTTIGTGADEQYFGPGTRLTVT.

This clonotype was seen at least ten times. The chain has TRBV12-5 and TRBJ2-1; perhaps TRBD1 as D (5 bases). This CDR3 has 14 residues. Germline V gives CDR1 LGHNT, CDR2 FRNRAP. Trimming took off 5 bases at V and 9 bases at J, with 17 bases between the two ends. The CDR3 DNA follows: TGTGCTAGTGGTCAAGGGGTCGAGATGGTTGAGCAGTTCTTC. This gives the protein CASGQGVEMVEQFF.

This chain joins TRBV16 and TRBJ2-1, with D tentatively TRBD2 (6 bases). Per the germline V gene, CDR1 is KGHSY and CDR2 is FQNENV. This CDR3 is built from 14 residues. Trimming pared 4 bases from V and 7 bases from J, leaving 14 bases between. CDR3 sequence reads: CASSPGTYKNEQFF. The CDR3 DNA is TGTGCCAGCAGCCCCGGGACTTACAAGAATGAGCAGTTCTTC.

The V gene is TRBV25-1, the J gene TRBJ2-2, with D unresolved. The CDR3 extends over 14 amino acids. CDR1 is MGHDK, CDR2 SYGVNS, per germline. Trimming took off 1 base at V and 5 bases at J, with 8 bases between the two ends. The CDR3, as DNA: TGTGCCAGCAGTGAATTAGGTGAAACCGGGGAGCTGTTTTTT. It yields the protein CASSELGETGELFF. The whole variable domain, remainder taken from reference TRBV25-1 and TRBJ2-2, is EADIYQTPRYLVIGTGKKITLECSQTMGHDKMYWYQQDPGMELHLIHYSYGVNSTEKGDLSSESTVSRIRTEHFPLTLESARPSHTSQYLCASSELGETGELFFGEGSRLTVL.

Details on this clonotype: Germline and junction disagree at one end, which may indicate a read error. The rearrangement links TRBV7-3 to TRBJ1-1; the D gene is possibly TRBD1 (5 bases). The CDR3 consists of 13 residues. CDR1 SGHTA and CDR2 FQGTGA come from the germline V gene. CDR3 in DNA: TGTGCCAGCAGCTTAGCAGGGAACACTGAAGTTTTCTTT. Protein sequence: CASSLAGNTEVFF.

The chain is built from TRBV29-1 and TRBJ1-4; TRBD1 agrees at 10 bases. The ends lost 1 base at V and 7 bases at J; junction bases unmatched: 6. The CDR3 spans 15 residues. The germline V gene encodes CDR1 SQVTM and CDR2 ANQGSEA. CDR3 protein: CSVEVGGQGREKLFF. As DNA, the CDR3 is TGCAGCGTTGAAGTAGGGGGACAGGGGCGTGAAAAACTGTTTTTT.

This clonotype came up many times. V gene TRBV7-2 combines with J gene TRBJ1-2; tentative D call: TRBD1 (5 bases). The ends were cut back, 5 bases at V and 6 bases at J, with 10 bases in the middle. Germline lookup yields CDR1 SGHTA and CDR2 FQGNSA. The CDR3 extends over 12 amino acids. This chain's CDR3 is CASSPRQNGYTF. The CDR3 DNA is TGTGCCAGCAGCCCTAGACAGAATGGCTACACCTTC.

This clonotype was seen at least ten times. V is TRBV7-2 and J is TRBJ2-5, with D possibly being TRBD2 (7 bases). V shed 5 bases and J shed 5 bases, with 12 bases lying between them. The CDR3 spans 13 residues. Looked up from germline, CDR1 is SGHTA and CDR2 is FQGNSA. CDR3 protein: CASSRGGSETQYF. The DNA of the CDR3 is TGTGCCAGCAGCCGCGGGGGCTCGGAGACCCAGTACTTC. Using reference TRBV7-2 and TRBJ2-5 for the parts outside the CDR3, the full variable domain is GAGVSQSPSNKVTEKGKDVELRCDPISGHTALYWYRQSLGQGLEFLIYFQGNSAPDKSGLPSDRFSAERTGGSVSTLTIQRTQQEDSAVYLCASSRGGSETQYFGPGTRLLVL.

The chain combines TRBV12-3 or TRBV12-4 with TRBJ1-1; D possibly corresponds to TRBD1 (5 bases). Trimming pared 4 bases from V and 6 bases from J, leaving 18 bases between. This CDR3 spans 15 amino acids. This chain's CDR3 is CASSSSSTASSEAFF. As DNA, the CDR3 is TGTGCCAGCAGTTCTTCCTCGACAGCCTCCTCTGAAGCTTTCTTT.

In its sample, this clonotype was seen many times. V is TRBV20-1 and J is TRBJ2-7; D call uncertain. Germline loops: CDR1 DFQATT, CDR2 SNEGSKA (reference sequence). The length of the CDR3 is 14 residues. V lost 3 bases, J lost 5 bases, and 17 bases lay in between. CDR3 nucleotide sequence: TGCAGTGCTAGGTCCCCTAGTGGTCCAGACGAGCAGTACTTC. Protein product: CSARSPSGPDEQYF.

This clonotype was picked up many times. This chain joins TRBV11-1 and TRBJ1-2; D is possibly TRBD1 (5 bases). Germline V CDR1 and CDR2: SGHAT, FQDESV (reference sequence). The CDR3 runs to 14 residues. V was cut by 3 bases and J by 0 bases, with 8 bases left in between. The CDR3 DNA sequence: TGTGCCAGCAGCTTGGGGACGACTAACTATGGCTACACCTTC. It encodes CASSLGTTNYGYTF.

The gene calls are TRBV29-1 and TRBJ2-7; D gene uncertain. The CDR3 is made up of 11 amino acids. The germline CDR1 and CDR2 sequences are SQVTM and ANQGSEA. The CDR3 region has the DNA TGCAGTGTTATCCGAAGCTACGAGCAGTACTTC. It codes for CSVIRSYEQYF.